The rows below give T cell receptor beta chains drawn from one sample of a study of T-cell reconstitution after alpha-beta-depleted transplantation in children. A single record per CDR3 protein comes from TCRdb applying MiXCR to the PCR reads. The sample records 350,000 to 500,000 distinct CDR3 sequences, roughly 44% being singletons. The starting material was PBMCs, obtained before TCRalphabeta/CD19-depleted stem cell transplant. The receptors here all came from a girl aged 2-9 years with aplastic anemia, due to receive a stem cell transplant. CDR3s leave out the opening cysteine and the closing phenylalanine or tryptophan. Clone size is stated in some rows and not others, as once, few, many or a class when expanded.

>TRBV24-1|many|TRBJ2-3
ATSDLGDTDTQY
>TRBV20-1|-|TRBJ2-7
SARGLELVYEQY
>TRBV20-1|many|TRBJ1-5
SASLRNQPQH
>TRBV2|-|TRBJ2-7
ASRGDRLPVGSMGQY
>TRBV20-1|-|TRBJ2-5
SARGRGVFQETQY
>TRBV5-1|many|TRBJ2-2
ASSSLGRGTGELF
>TRBV27|-|TRBJ2-1
ASSLGSYPKDEQF
>TRBV30|-|TRBJ1-4
AWSFYRSTREKLF
>TRBV15|once|TRBJ2-1
ATSRDDRKFGNEQF
>TRBV5-1|once|TRBJ2-1
ASSLMPVDEQF
>TRBV6-1|-|TRBJ1-2
ASSVGDSSFIYGYT
>TRBV28|-|TRBJ2-3
ASMTYATDTQY
>TRBV7-9|-|TRBJ2-1
ASSLFYSTYNEQF
>TRBV7-9|many|TRBJ1-5
ASSLDGNILPQH
>TRBV5-1|-|TRBJ1-2
ASMDDQGLYGYT
>TRBV20-1|once|TRBJ1-2
SATGTGLYT
>TRBV24-1|-|TRBJ2-1
ATSGGPTYNEQF
>TRBV4-2|-|TRBJ2-1
ASSQDSQRPEVEQF
>TRBV28|-|TRBJ2-3
ASKGGSTDTQY